Listed below are T cell receptor beta chains from one sample, sequenced in a study of blood T cell repertoires in COVID-19. Generated by immunoSEQ multiplex PCR, the TCRdb table keeps only in-frame clones and is missing some. Counted here are 250,000 or so clones, roughly 88% occurring once; the ten biggest clones make up approximately 13%. Sequences were obtained from peripheral blood. All receptors come from an older man with acute or convalescent COVID-19. CDR3s include the opening cysteine and the closing phenylalanine or tryptophan. Fields, in order: clone size, J gene, D gene, V gene, CDR3 DNA, CDR3 protein. D genes are given only for firm matches. A row's size may be missing; if present it is once, few, many or a size class.

once | TRBJ1-5 | - | TRBV5-4 | TGTGCCAGCAGCTTGGACAGGACCCAGCCCCAGCATTTT | CASSLDRTQPQHF
- | TRBJ1-1 | - | TRBV6-6 | TGTGCCACGCGACTAGGGAACACTGAAGCTTTCTTT | CATRLGNTEAFF
once | TRBJ1-2 | TRBD1 | TRBV5-6 | TGTGCCAGCAGTTCTGAGGGGGCTGCGGCCTATGGCTACACCTTC | CASSSEGAAAYGYTF
few | TRBJ1-5 | - | TRBV12-3/TRBV12-4 | TGTGCCAGCAGTTCAGGATCTCAGCCCCAGCATTTT | CASSSGSQPQHF
- | TRBJ1-5 | - | TRBV3-1/TRBV3-2 | TGTGCCAGCAGCCAAGGAATTGGCGCGGGACAGCCCCAGCATTTT | CASSQGIGAGQPQHF
- | TRBJ1-1 | - | TRBV19 | TGTGCCAGTAGTATGCGCATGAACACTGAAGCTTTCTTT | CASSMRMNTEAFF
once | TRBJ2-7 | TRBD1 | TRBV28 | TGTGCCACCCACAAAGGGACAGTTCCCCACGAGCAGTACTTC | CATHKGTVPHEQYF
- | TRBJ2-1 | TRBD2 | TRBV27 | TGTGCCAGCAGTCGGGGGGGCGCGCAGTTCTTC | CASSRGGAQFF
few | TRBJ2-2 | - | TRBV19 | TGTGCCAGTAGTATCGGCACCGGGGAGCTGTTTTTT | CASSIGTGELFF
- | TRBJ1-5 | - | TRBV6-4 | TGTGCCAGCAGTATGACAGCGGGGCTAGGTCAGCCCCAGCATTTT | CASSMTAGLGQPQHF
- | TRBJ2-5 | TRBD1 | TRBV29-1 | TGCAGCGTAGATGGACAGGGCCTCGGCGAGACCCAGTACTTC | CSVDGQGLGETQYF
- | TRBJ2-2 | - | TRBV6-4 | TGTGCCAGCAGTGAACAGGGAAACACCGGGGAGCTGTTTTTT | CASSEQGNTGELFF
- | TRBJ1-5 | TRBD1 | TRBV28 | TGTGCCAGCACCGTCCCGGGACAGGCCCAGCCCCAGCATTTT | CASTVPGQAQPQHF
few | TRBJ1-2 | TRBD1 | TRBV28 | TGTGCCAGCAGAAAAAGGACAGGGGGTTCCTATGGCTACACCTTC | CASRKRTGGSYGYTF
- | TRBJ2-3 | TRBD2 | TRBV5-1 | TGCGCCAGCAGCTTGGGGTTACTAGCGGGGGCCGAAGCCGATACGCAGTATTTT | CASSLGLLAGAEADTQYF
- | TRBJ1-5 | - | TRBV28 | TGTGCCAGCAGTTCCCTCTGGGGGGGTAATCAGCCCCAGCATTTT | CASSSLWGGNQPQHF
- | TRBJ1-5 | TRBD1 | TRBV6-2/TRBV6-3 | TGTGCCAGCAGTTACCGGGGACAGGGCCATCAGCCCCAGCATTTT | CASSYRGQGHQPQHF
- | TRBJ2-5 | TRBD1 | TRBV6-6 | TGTGCCAGCAGTCCACAGGGGGCAGGGGAGACCCAGTACTTC | CASSPQGAGETQYF
- | TRBJ2-6 | TRBD1 | TRBV19 | TGTGCCAGTGCACGGACAGGGGCTTCTGGGGCCAACGTCCTGACTTTC | CASARTGASGANVLTF
once | TRBJ1-1 | - | TRBV6-2/TRBV6-3 | TGTGCCAGCAGTACCCTGACAGTGAACACTGAAGCTTTCTTT | CASSTLTVNTEAFF
- | TRBJ1-2 | TRBD1 | TRBV2 | TGTGCCAGCAGTGAAGGGGCAGGGGGAATATATGGCTACACCTTC | CASSEGAGGIYGYTF